Listed below are T cell receptor beta chains from one sample, sequenced in a study of blood T cell repertoires in COVID-19. Using immunoSEQ multiplex PCR, the repertoire was profiled, and TCRdb retains in-frame clones only, with some absent. Here the sample spans 250,000 or so clones, approximately 85% being singletons. The material sequenced was PBMCs or T cells enriched from blood (not recorded which). The source is a woman aged 45-65 years who had been exposed to COVID-19. The CDR3 runs from the conserved cysteine through the conserved F or W.

TRBJ2-5 TRBV28 CASSVPRDRGQETQYF
TRBJ2-7 TRBV11-2 CASSLQGTGIFYEQYF
TRBJ1-6 TRBV10-2 CASTLSGQDSSPLHF
TRBJ2-5 TRBV5-6 CASSHRETQYF
TRBJ1-5 TRBV2 CASSGGQGGNQPQHF
TRBJ1-1 TRBV11-2 CASSLQTGRAPADTEAFF
TRBJ2-3 TRBV10-3 CAISDDNSGASTDTQYF
TRBJ2-3 TRBV27 CASKHLTRTDTQYF
TRBJ1-6 TRBV27 CASSSKQGASPLHF
TRBJ2-1 TRBV7-6 CASSPSLGSSYNEQFF
TRBJ2-1 TRBV4-1 CASSHAQRGYDEQFF
TRBJ2-5 TRBV11-2 CASSPKETQYF
TRBJ1-2 TRBV19 CASSAQTGGYYGYTF
TRBJ2-5 TRBV6-7 CASSYSIPWRRYQETQYF
TRBJ1-1 TRBV7-9 CASTPQGKNTEAFF
TRBJ2-5 TRBV20-1 CSASWDYPGETQYF
TRBJ1-2 TRBV5-1 CASSPDRGLDYGYTF
TRBJ1-4 TRBV4-1 CASSYRAFNEKLFF
TRBJ1-5 TRBV19 CASRDRAYQPQHF
TRBJ1-4 TRBV28 CASSYGRGWNEKLFF
TRBJ1-4 TRBV5-1 CASSLQGADEKLFF
TRBJ2-7 TRBV7-8 CASSLRAGGYEQYF
TRBJ1-1 TRBV7-8 CASSLDRTGGTEAFF
TRBJ1-2 TRBV7-9 CASSLGQEEGYGYTF
TRBJ1-4 TRBV7-9 CASSLAPVEKLFF
TRBJ2-1 TRBV24-1 CATSEPGDHEQFF
TRBJ1-2 TRBV28 CASSQMTDGYTF
TRBJ1-3 TRBV9 CASSVNLGNTIYF
TRBJ1-4 TRBV12-3/TRBV12-4 CASSFKGGEKLFF
TRBJ1-2 TRBV5-5 CASSIDRNYGYTF
TRBJ1-4 TRBV7-9 CASSLTGGRLFF
TRBJ2-4 TRBV11-2 CASSLGGTGFIAKNIQYF
TRBJ2-6 TRBV13 CASSGTGTGGLAGANVLTF
TRBJ1-1 TRBV18 CASTRGGTEAFF
TRBJ1-6 TRBV6-5 CASSYSTSSTGSPLHF
TRBJ1-1 TRBV12-5 CASGHKPNTEAFF
TRBJ2-2 TRBV4-1 CASGVGWGDAGELFF
TRBJ2-7 TRBV5-1 CASSGAGIGEQYF
TRBJ1-1 TRBV27 CASSFGGSGTEAFF
TRBJ1-5 TRBV2 CASDGGVNQPQHF
TRBJ1-5 TRBV10-1 CASLPTGGIKPQHF
TRBJ1-2 TRBV7-9 CASSLGQNYGYTF
TRBJ2-2 TRBV5-1 CASSSGLAGSNTGELFF
TRBJ1-4 TRBV24-1 CATSDLRGKLFF
TRBJ2-1 TRBV9 CASSVGTSGNEQFF
TRBJ1-3 TRBV4-2 CASSQERQGAGRINSGNTIYF
TRBJ1-5 TRBV27 CASSSLTSGYQPQHF
TRBJ2-1 TRBV3-1/TRBV3-2 CASSPSSGENEQFF
TRBJ1-1 TRBV12-3/TRBV12-4 CASSLGGGTEAFF
TRBJ1-1 TRBV5-6 CASSVPGQGMDTEAFF
TRBJ2-7 TRBV2 CASRKDSLTSYEQYF
TRBJ2-7 TRBV12-3/TRBV12-4 CASSRGQTYEQYF
TRBJ1-2 TRBV12-5 CASGPTGFTGVGDYGYTF
TRBJ2-3 TRBV19 CASSSTSGRTDTQYF
TRBJ2-5 TRBV27 CASSLSTSGQETQYF